The rows below give T cell receptor beta chains drawn from one sample of a study of T cell clusters in autoimmune cytopenias. TCRdb re-called the multiplex PCR reads; every CDR3 protein appears as one record, without DNA. The ten top clones account for about 39%, within a sample of thousands of distinct CDR3 sequences. The sample consisted of peripheral blood. The receptor set was obtained from a human donor with an autoimmune cytopenia or autoimmune hepatitis (not recorded which). The CDR3 runs from the conserved cysteine through the conserved F or W. Rows give clone size only sometimes, using once, few, many, or a class for an expanded clone.

J: TRBJ1-1; V: TRBV4-1; size: .; CDR3: CASSQVEGRFTEAFF
J: TRBJ2-6; V: TRBV19; size: .; CDR3: CASRLPGANVLTF
J: TRBJ1-6; V: TRBV20-1; size: .; CDR3: CSAEGYSYNSPLHF
J: TRBJ1-3; V: TRBV12-3/TRBV12-4; size: .; CDR3: CASSPTTGTRTGNTIYF
J: TRBJ1-1; V: TRBV18; size: .; CDR3: CASSPPGAYTEAFF
J: TRBJ1-2; V: TRBV13; size: large; CDR3: CASSLAAGNYGYTF
J: TRBJ2-1; V: TRBV7-2; size: .; CDR3: CASSFSPGGAEQFF
J: TRBJ2-2; V: TRBV24-1; size: medium-sized; CDR3: CATSGHGTGELFF
J: TRBJ2-7; V: TRBV13; size: medium-sized; CDR3: CASSGGTVYEQYF
J: TRBJ1-4; V: TRBV5-6; size: .; CDR3: CASSFQGGTNEKLFF
J: TRBJ2-2; V: TRBV12-3/TRBV12-4; size: medium-sized; CDR3: CASKGHLNTGELFF
J: TRBJ2-5; V: TRBV6-2/TRBV6-3; size: .; CDR3: CASSYTDWGRYQETQYF
J: TRBJ2-5; V: TRBV7-3; size: .; CDR3: CASSLDGLVNKETQYF
J: TRBJ2-5; V: TRBV19; size: .; CDR3: CATGTGWGTQYF
J: TRBJ2-7; V: TRBV5-1; size: .; CDR3: CASRAGTGVNYEQYF
J: TRBJ1-1; V: TRBV21-1; size: .; CDR3: CASSKQRHRQNTEAFF
J: TRBJ1-1; V: TRBV12-3/TRBV12-4; size: .; CDR3: CASSLWRRGYTEAFF
J: TRBJ2-3; V: TRBV12-3/TRBV12-4; size: medium-sized; CDR3: CASRQGVGDTQYF
J: TRBJ1-1; V: TRBV12-3/TRBV12-4; size: .; CDR3: CASSPGAQGGVTEAFF
J: TRBJ2-1; V: TRBV19; size: medium-sized; CDR3: CASSMIGGNEQFF
J: TRBJ2-1; V: TRBV30; size: medium-sized; CDR3: CAWGLEGLAGEREQFF
J: TRBJ2-3; V: TRBV12-3/TRBV12-4; size: medium-sized; CDR3: CATYRGAGADTQYF
J: TRBJ1-1; V: TRBV12-3/TRBV12-4; size: .; CDR3: CASSFMGGGNTEAFF
J: TRBJ2-7; V: TRBV5-6; size: .; CDR3: CASMKGGTGRYEQYF
J: TRBJ2-1; V: TRBV7-9; size: medium-sized; CDR3: CASSLAPAGESYNEQFF
J: TRBJ1-1; V: TRBV6-2/TRBV6-3; size: medium-sized; CDR3: CASSTVGNTEAFF
J: TRBJ1-2; V: TRBV18; size: medium-sized; CDR3: CASSPIDQYGYTF
J: TRBJ1-2; V: TRBV24-1; size: medium-sized; CDR3: CATAQGPNYGYTF
J: TRBJ1-2; V: TRBV29-1; size: medium-sized; CDR3: CSAGDRTNYGYTF
J: TRBJ2-3; V: TRBV24-1; size: medium-sized; CDR3: CATSDQGPTDTQYF
J: TRBJ2-5; V: TRBV18; size: medium-sized; CDR3: CASSPSGGVETQYF
J: TRBJ2-1; V: TRBV29-1; size: medium-sized; CDR3: CSVGSSYNEQFF
J: TRBJ2-5; V: TRBV18; size: medium-sized; CDR3: CASSPPMKTQYF
J: TRBJ2-5; V: TRBV20-1; size: medium-sized; CDR3: CSAPGTPETQYF
J: TRBJ2-1; V: TRBV7-9; size: medium-sized; CDR3: CASTPLPGYTGYNEQFF
J: TRBJ1-1; V: TRBV18; size: .; CDR3: CASSHQGNDEAFF
J: TRBJ2-7; V: TRBV18; size: medium-sized; CDR3: CASSGLAASYEQYF
J: TRBJ1-4; V: TRBV12-3/TRBV12-4; size: .; CDR3: CASSPGQGLFNEKLFF
J: TRBJ1-1; V: TRBV4-1; size: .; CDR3: CASSQVLRNTEAFF
J: TRBJ1-2; V: TRBV30; size: medium-sized; CDR3: CAWENRGSGYTF
J: TRBJ2-1; V: TRBV19; size: medium-sized; CDR3: CASSIGGGTYNEQFF
J: TRBJ2-2; V: TRBV19; size: medium-sized; CDR3: CASSIGLAGTGELFF
J: TRBJ1-5; V: TRBV4-1; size: .; CDR3: CASSQEAYSNQPQHF
J: TRBJ2-3; V: TRBV7-9; size: .; CDR3: CASSLDGTGSTDTQYF
J: TRBJ2-7; V: TRBV5-1; size: .; CDR3: CASSPGTSVYEQYF
J: TRBJ2-1; V: TRBV5-1; size: .; CDR3: CASSSRERSGGASSYNEQFF
J: TRBJ2-7; V: TRBV13; size: .; CDR3: CASSPTGNYEQYF
J: TRBJ1-2; V: TRBV6-5; size: medium-sized; CDR3: CASSEGTGLYGYTF
J: TRBJ2-1; V: TRBV19; size: medium-sized; CDR3: CASSTPPGEQFF
J: TRBJ2-1; V: TRBV7-2; size: .; CDR3: CASSWTSGTYNEQFF
J: TRBJ2-7; V: TRBV10-3; size: .; CDR3: CASRGGDPYEQYF
J: TRBJ1-2; V: TRBV5-6; size: medium-sized; CDR3: CASSIYGQARGYTF
J: TRBJ1-1; V: TRBV15; size: medium-sized; CDR3: CATSRNPGDREAFF